Reported below is one T cell receptor beta chain. This clone was picked up a small number of times. What this receptor recognizes is not known. Per-base quality was not reported, and no clone a single base away is much larger than it. The sample is drawn from a study of tumour-infiltrating T cells in Burkitt lymphoma (dated by TCRdb to the early 2020s). Turning to the overall study: The Burkitt lymphoma cohort included around 83 patients and covered every epidemiological subtype of the disease. TCR repertoire data were compared against clinical outcome, and productive clonality predicted overall survival and progression-free survival independently of established prognostic factors such as age at diagnosis. The paper as a whole reports these results and caveats: Several public clonotypes shared across numerous Burkitt lymphoma patients were found, and shared tumour neoantigen selection absent from diffuse large B-cell lymphoma was thereby suggested.

The method was the immunoSEQ multiplex PCR assay. This is the immuneACCESS table as TCRdb keeps it, with only in-frame sequences that have V and J called. A part of the clones is gone; compared with another copy, unresolved V genes explain less than half, and the rest is unexplained. The sample data list approximately 46,000 clones, and less than 35% of these were observed just once. The top ten hold approximately 2.6% of the sample. Per the germline V gene (reference sequence), SGHNT is the CDR1 and YYREEE is the CDR2. Including the terminal cysteine and phenylalanine, the CDR3 comprises 14 residues. The CDR3 DNA has 42 bases and is translated from base 1. Trimming takes 0 bases off V and 9 bases off J; junction bases not matched to a gene: 8.

Here the chain combines TRBV5-4 and TRBJ1-2; TRBD1 aligns with 7 central bases. The sample taken for sequencing was tumor tissue. The sequence was obtained from a human donor with Burkitt lymphoma. In nucleotides, the sequence is TGTGCCAGCAGCTTGGGACAGGGTCAGGGGAGCTACACCTTC. Translated, it gives CASSLGQGQGSYTF.